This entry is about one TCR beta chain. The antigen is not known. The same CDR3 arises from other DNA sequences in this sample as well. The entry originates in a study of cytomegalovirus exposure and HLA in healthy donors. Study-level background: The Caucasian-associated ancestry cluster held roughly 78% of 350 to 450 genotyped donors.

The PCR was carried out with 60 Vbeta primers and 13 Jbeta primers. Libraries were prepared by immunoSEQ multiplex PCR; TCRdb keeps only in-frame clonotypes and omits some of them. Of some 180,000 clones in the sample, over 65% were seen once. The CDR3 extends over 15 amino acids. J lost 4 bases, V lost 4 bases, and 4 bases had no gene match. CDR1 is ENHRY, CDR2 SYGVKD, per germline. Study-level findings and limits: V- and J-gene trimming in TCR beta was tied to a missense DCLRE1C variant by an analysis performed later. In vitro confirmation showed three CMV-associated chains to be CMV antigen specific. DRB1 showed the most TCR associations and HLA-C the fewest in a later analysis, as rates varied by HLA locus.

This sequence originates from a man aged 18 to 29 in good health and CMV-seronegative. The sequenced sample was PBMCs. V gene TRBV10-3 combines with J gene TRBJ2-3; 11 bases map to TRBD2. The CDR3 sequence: CAISGSGGASDTQYF. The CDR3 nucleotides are TGTGCCATCAGTGGTAGCGGGGGGGCCTCAGATACGCAGTATTTT.